The table lists the clone carrying this TCR beta chain with a count of one. The sample is drawn from a study of blood T cell repertoires in COVID-19. Study-wide context: Acute-phase and convalescent COVID-19 samples originated in the United States, Italy and Spain. Sample material is recorded as cDNA or gDNA derived from T cells, B-cell-depleted T cells, or PBMCs.

Original data processing: Reference gene primers were amplified, and this amplification served to estimate nucleated cell counts. The assay was immunoSEQ multiplex PCR, and TCRdb's table has in-frame clones only and misses some. V and J calls and clone size are those listed in that table; D and trimming were worked out from the DNA. The sample has about 210,000 clones, 80% to 85% seen once. The clonotype originates from a woman between 65 and 79 years old with COVID-19, enrolled during active disease. The sequenced sample consisted of peripheral blood.

The CDR3 loop is CASSVGGRGQETQYF. The CDR3 nucleotides are TGTGCCAGCAGCGTAGGCGGGAGAGGGCAAGAGACCCAGTACTTC. V usage is TRBV9 and J usage is TRBJ2-5; 7 bases agree with TRBD2. The CDR3 spans 15 residues. Germline loops: CDR1 SGDLS, CDR2 YYNGEE. The V and J ends lost 0 bases and 2 bases, in that order; junction bases with no gene match: 4.